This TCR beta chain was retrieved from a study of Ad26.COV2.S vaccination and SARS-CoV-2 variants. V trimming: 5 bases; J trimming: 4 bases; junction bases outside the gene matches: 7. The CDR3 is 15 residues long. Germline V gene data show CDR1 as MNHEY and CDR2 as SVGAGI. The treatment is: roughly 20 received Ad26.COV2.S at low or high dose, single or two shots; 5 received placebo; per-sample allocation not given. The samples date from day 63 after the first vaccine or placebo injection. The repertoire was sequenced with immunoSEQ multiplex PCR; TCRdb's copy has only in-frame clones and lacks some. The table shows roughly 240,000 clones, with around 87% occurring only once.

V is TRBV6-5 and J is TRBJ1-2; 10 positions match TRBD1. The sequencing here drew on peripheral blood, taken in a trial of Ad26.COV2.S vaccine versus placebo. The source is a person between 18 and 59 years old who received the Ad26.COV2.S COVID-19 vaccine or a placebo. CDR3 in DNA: TGTGCCAGCAGTCGACAGGGGGCGAATAGCTATGGCTACACCTTC. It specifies CASSRQGANSYGYTF.